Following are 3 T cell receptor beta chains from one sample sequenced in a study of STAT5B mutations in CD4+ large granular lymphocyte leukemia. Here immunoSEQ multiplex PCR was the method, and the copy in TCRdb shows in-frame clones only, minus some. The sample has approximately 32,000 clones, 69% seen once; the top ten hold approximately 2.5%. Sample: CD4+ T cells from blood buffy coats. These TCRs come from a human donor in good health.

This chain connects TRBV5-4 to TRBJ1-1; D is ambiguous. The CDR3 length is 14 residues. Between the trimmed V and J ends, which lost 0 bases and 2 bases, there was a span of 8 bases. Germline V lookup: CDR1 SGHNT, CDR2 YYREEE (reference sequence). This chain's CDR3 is CASSLVGSNTEAFF. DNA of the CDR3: TGTGCCAGCAGCTTGGTAGGGAGTAACACTGAAGCTTTCTTT.

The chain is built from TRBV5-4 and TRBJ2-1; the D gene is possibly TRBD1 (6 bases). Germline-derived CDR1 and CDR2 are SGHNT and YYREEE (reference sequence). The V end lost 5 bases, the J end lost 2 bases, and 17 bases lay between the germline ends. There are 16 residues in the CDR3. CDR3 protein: CASSPSLRDTYNEQFF. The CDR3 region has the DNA TGTGCCAGCAGTCCCTCACTCCGGGACACCTACAATGAGCAGTTCTTC.

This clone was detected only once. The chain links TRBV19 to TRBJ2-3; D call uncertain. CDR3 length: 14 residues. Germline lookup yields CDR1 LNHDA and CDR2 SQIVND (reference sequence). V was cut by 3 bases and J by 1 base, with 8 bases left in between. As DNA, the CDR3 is TGTGCCAGTAGTATTTTACTGCGCACAGATACGCAGTATTTT. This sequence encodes CASSILLRTDTQYF. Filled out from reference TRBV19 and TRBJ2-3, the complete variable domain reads DGGITQSPKYLFRKEGQNVTLSCEQNLNHDAMYWYRQDPGQGLRLIYYSQIVNDFQKGDIAEGYSVSREKKESFPLTVTSAQKNPTAFYLCASSILLRTDTQYFGPGTRLTVL.